These T cell receptor beta chains were read from a single sample in a study of blood T cell repertoires in COVID-19. TCRdb's table, derived via immunoSEQ multiplex PCR, lists solely in-frame clones and lacks some. The sample carries over 300,000 clones, around 84% recorded once. The sample consisted of PBMCs or T cells enriched from blood (not recorded which). The receptors stem from a woman aged 18-30 years who had recovered from COVID-19. The CDR3 runs from the conserved cysteine through the conserved F or W. D genes are given only for firm matches. Only part of the rows carry a size: once, few, many, or a class if the clone is expanded.

TRBV27	TRBJ1-5	.	.	TGTGCCAGCAGACAGACAGCAGAGCCCCAGCATTTT	CASRQTAEPQHF
TRBV2	TRBJ1-6	.	TRBD1	TGTGCCAGCAGTGAGTTACAGTGGGACAGTGCCGGGATTTCACCCCTCCACTTT	CASSELQWDSAGISPLHF
TRBV19	TRBJ1-1	.	.	TGTGCCAGTAGTATATTACAGGACCCCCTCACTGAAGCTTTCTTT	CASSILQDPLTEAFF
TRBV25-1	TRBJ1-5	.	TRBD1	TGTGCCAGCAGTGGCACAGGGGAGAGTCAGCCCCAGCATTTT	CASSGTGESQPQHF
TRBV13	TRBJ1-2	.	.	TGTGCCAGCAGCACCAATAACCGACGGGAGGAAGGCTATGGCTACACCTTC	CASSTNNRREEGYGYTF
TRBV12-3/TRBV12-4	TRBJ1-1	once	.	TGTGCCAGCAGTTTATTCCGGGGGACTGAAGCTTTCTTT	CASSLFRGTEAFF
TRBV27	TRBJ2-3	.	TRBD2	TGTGCCAGCAGTTTGCAGAGGGCAACTAGCGGGTGGGATACGCAGTATTTT	CASSLQRATSGWDTQYF
TRBV29-1	TRBJ2-3	few	TRBD1	TGCAGCGTATCGAAGGGACAGGGGGAGGGCACAGATACGCAGTATTTT	CSVSKGQGEGTDTQYF
TRBV6-5	TRBJ1-6	.	TRBD1	TGTGCCAGCAGAGTTACAGGGGATAATTCACCCCTCCACTTT	CASRVTGDNSPLHF
TRBV9	TRBJ1-2	.	.	TGTGCCAGCAGCGTAGCCGGCTATGGCTACACCTTC	CASSVAGYGYTF
TRBV19	TRBJ1-1	.	.	TGTGCCAGTAGTATTTCACCGTGGGGCAGTAACACTGAAGCTTTCTTT	CASSISPWGSNTEAFF
TRBV5-1	TRBJ2-5	.	.	TGCGCCAGCAGCCCTGGGGGGGAGACCCAGTACTTC	CASSPGGETQYF
TRBV6-1	TRBJ2-3	.	TRBD2	TGTGCCAGCAGTGAAGGGACTAGTACAGATACGCAGTATTTT	CASSEGTSTDTQYF
TRBV6-5	TRBJ1-6	.	.	TGTGCCAGCAGGAAAGAAACCGGTTCACCCCTCCACTTT	CASRKETGSPLHF
TRBV28	TRBJ1-1	few	TRBD1	TGTGCCAGCAGAGCTGGGACAGTACATCCTTTCTTT	CASRAGTVHPFF
TRBV11-2	TRBJ2-2	.	TRBD2	TGTGCCAGCAGCTTAGCTATAAGCGGGAGGAAGGCCGGGGAGCTGTTTTTT	CASSLAISGRKAGELFF
TRBV7-2	TRBJ2-7	.	TRBD1	TGTGCCAGCAGTCGTCCGGGACAGTCCTACGAGCAGTACTTC	CASSRPGQSYEQYF
TRBV6-6	TRBJ1-3	.	.	TGTGCCAGCATGTTAGCAGGGCGAACTGGAAACACCATATATTTT	CASMLAGRTGNTIYF
TRBV19	TRBJ2-1	.	TRBD2	TGTGCCAGTAGTATCGGGAAATCTAGCGGATATTACAATGAGCAGTTCTTC	CASSIGKSSGYYNEQFF
TRBV10-2	TRBJ1-1	.	.	TGCGCCAGCAGTGAGGGCCCCGGAGGAGCTTTCTTT	CASSEGPGGAFF
TRBV28	TRBJ2-7	once	TRBD2	TGTGCCAGCAGTCCATATGGACTAGCGGGAAAGGGGGGGTACGAGCAGTACTTC	CASSPYGLAGKGGYEQYF
TRBV18	TRBJ2-1	.	.	TGTGCCAGCACAGATTTCTCCTACAATGAGCAGTTCTTC	CASTDFSYNEQFF
TRBV10-3	TRBJ2-5	.	TRBD1	TGTGCCATCATGGAGGACAGGGGGGAAGAGACCCAGTACTTC	CAIMEDRGEETQYF
TRBV6-6	TRBJ2-3	few	.	TGTGCCAGCGCAACTAATGCCCTCAGCACAGATACGCAGTATTTT	CASATNALSTDTQYF
TRBV7-2	TRBJ2-5	.	.	TGTGCCAGCAGCGCCAACGGGGAGACCCAGTACTTC	CASSANGETQYF
TRBV6-4	TRBJ2-3	.	.	TGTGCCAGCAGTGTCGGCGGGTTTAGCACAGATACGCAGTATTTT	CASSVGGFSTDTQYF
TRBV5-5	TRBJ2-7	.	TRBD1	TGTGCCAGCAGCTACGGGACAGGGGGCGAGCAGTACTTC	CASSYGTGGEQYF
TRBV6-5	TRBJ2-3	.	.	TGTGCCAGCAGTAACACAGGTAATACGCAGTATTTT	CASSNTGNTQYF
TRBV7-9	TRBJ2-1	.	TRBD2	TGTGCCAGCACGGGCGGGAGGGGGGAGGAAAGGTTCTTC	CASTGGRGEERFF
TRBV2	TRBJ2-6	.	.	TGTGCCAGCAGAAGCCATGGCTCTGGGGCCAACGTCCTGACTTTC	CASRSHGSGANVLTF
TRBV5-4	TRBJ2-7	.	.	TGTGCCAGCAGCTCTCCAACTAGCTACGAGCAGTACTTC	CASSSPTSYEQYF
TRBV27	TRBJ1-5	.	.	TGTGCCAGCAGTACAGGTACCAATCAGCCCCAGCATTTT	CASSTGTNQPQHF
TRBV30	TRBJ1-2	.	TRBD1	TGTGCCTCCCAGACAGGGCTGAATGATGGCTACACCTTC	CASQTGLNDGYTF
TRBV9	TRBJ2-3	.	.	TGTGCCAGCAGCGTAGATCCCCTAGAGGAGGGAGGTAAAGATACGCAGTATTTT	CASSVDPLEEGGKDTQYF
TRBV5-1	TRBJ2-3	.	.	TGCGCCAGCAGCTTGGGAGGGATCCGCACAGATACGCAGTATTTT	CASSLGGIRTDTQYF
TRBV27	TRBJ2-1	.	.	TGTGCCAGCAGTTTAGGGCGCGGGACGGGCATTAATGAGCAGTTCTTC	CASSLGRGTGINEQFF
TRBV5-1	TRBJ2-3	.	TRBD2	TGCGCCAGCAGCTTTCTAGCGGGAGGAGGGTTAGGAGATACGCAGTATTTT	CASSFLAGGGLGDTQYF
TRBV27	TRBJ2-1	.	TRBD2	TGTGCCAGCAGCCGAGGCCGGGGGGGGCCCTACAATGAGCAGTTCTTC	CASSRGRGGPYNEQFF
TRBV7-9	TRBJ1-2	.	.	TGTGCCAGCAGCTTAGCAGACATTTATGGCTACACCTTC	CASSLADIYGYTF
TRBV4-1	TRBJ1-4	.	TRBD1	TGCGCCAGCAGCCACCTCAGGGGGACGGGCGGGTTACGGAATGAAAAACTGTTTTTT	CASSHLRGTGGLRNEKLFF
TRBV28	TRBJ2-4	.	TRBD2	TGTGCCAGCAACCCGGGGAGGGAAAACATTCAGTACTTC	CASNPGRENIQYF
TRBV19	TRBJ1-2	.	.	TGTGCCAGTAGGCTAACATCCATCTCCTTGGAGGGCTACACCTTC	CASRLTSISLEGYTF
TRBV9	TRBJ2-2	.	TRBD1	TGTGCCAGCAGCGTAGAAGGGACAGCAACCGGGGAGCTGTTTTTT	CASSVEGTATGELFF
TRBV28	TRBJ1-2	once	.	TGTGCCAGCAGGGTCACAGCTAACTATGGCTACACCTTC	CASRVTANYGYTF
TRBV5-1	TRBJ1-1	once	TRBD1	TGCGCCAGCAGCTTACAGGGGGCGCAGGACACTGAAGCTTTCTTT	CASSLQGAQDTEAFF